This TCR beta chain was recorded in a study of T cell changes during pregnancy in multiple sclerosis. Some clones are missing from TCRdb's copy, which holds only in-frame ones; the method was immunoSEQ multiplex PCR. The sample contains roughly 15,000 clones, approximately 84% of which appear only once. Trimming removed 0 bases from V and 2 bases from J; junction bases left unmatched: 8. The CDR3 consists of 17 residues. Germline V gene data show CDR1 as LGHNA and CDR2 as YSLEER. J is TRBJ2-7 and V is TRBV4-3; 9 bases line up with TRBD1. The sequences come from CD8+ T cells from peripheral blood mononuclear cells, collected in the second trimester of pregnancy. The sequence came from a female donor in good health, enrolled as a control in a pregnancy study. CDR3 protein: CASSQDSGTGTPYEQYF. The CDR3 coding sequence is TGCGCCAGCAGCCAAGACTCCGGGACAGGGACCCCCTACGAGCAGTACTTC.